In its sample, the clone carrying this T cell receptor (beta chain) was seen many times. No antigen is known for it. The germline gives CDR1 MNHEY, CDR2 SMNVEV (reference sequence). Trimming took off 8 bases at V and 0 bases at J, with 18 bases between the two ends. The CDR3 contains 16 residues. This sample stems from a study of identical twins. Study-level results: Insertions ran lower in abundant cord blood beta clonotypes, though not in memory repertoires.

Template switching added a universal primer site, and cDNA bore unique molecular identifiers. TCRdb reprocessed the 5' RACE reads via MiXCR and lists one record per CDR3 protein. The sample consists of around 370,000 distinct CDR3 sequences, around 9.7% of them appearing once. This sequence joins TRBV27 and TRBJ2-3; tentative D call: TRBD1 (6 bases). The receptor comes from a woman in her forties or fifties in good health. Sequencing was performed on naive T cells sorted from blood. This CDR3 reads CASAVVGGASTDTQYF. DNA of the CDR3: TGTGCCAGCGCTGTTGTAGGGGGAGCTAGCACAGATACGCAGTATTTT.